This TCR beta chain was sequenced in a study of T cells in Graves' hyperthyroidism and ophthalmopathy (dated by TCRdb to between 2018 and 2020). For context, the study as a whole: Peripheral blood was sampled at the time of initial diagnosis, prior to any treatment. Once sampling was done, hyperthyroidism patients were given methimazole at a starting dose of 30 mg daily, whereas ophthalmopathy patients were given high-dose intravenous methylprednisolone. Thyroid tissue and blood T-cell repertoires from roughly six Graves' hyperthyroidism patients were also compared in the study. The 95 to 100 discovery patients were randomly split 7:3 into training and test sets. A discovery cohort of about a hundred patients, fewer than 50 with Graves' ophthalmopathy and 57 with stable Graves' hyperthyroidism, was used to find distinguishing TCR V-J signatures. Prospective prediction of ophthalmopathy was tested in an independent validation cohort consisting of under 20 hyperthyroidism patients and around 16 patients who later progressed to ophthalmopathy. The paper describes TCR Vbeta CDR3 sequencing of 140 or so peripheral blood samples, made up of roughly 40 ophthalmopathy patients, 70 to 75 hyperthyroidism patients and approximately 17 progressor patients. Overall study results and their limits: A 13 V-J signature model separated ophthalmopathy from stable hyperthyroidism, with around 90% sensitivity and about 81% specificity in cross-validation and 80%/75% in testing. Blood samples also contained most of the expanded thyroid clonotypes (frequency above 0.001), which suggests that blood repertoires may reflect thyroid immune responses. In validation, progression to ophthalmopathy was predicted by the model with roughly 69% sensitivity and 72% to 80% specificity, a median of roughly 6 months before onset. Sample size was not statistically predetermined, and investigators were not blinded to group allocation.

Amplification of TCR beta CDR3 regions was carried out from RNA transcripts. The first round of RT-PCR for the TCR CDR3 was performed with the HTBI primer set and the Qiagen OneStep RT-PCR kit. The libraries were constructed in a second round of multiplex PCR and then size-selected and purified. Libraries were sequenced paired-end with 100 bp reads on an Illumina HiSeq2000. In the paper's pipeline: SOAPnuke was used to process the raw data, throwing out any read that contained adapters or uncalled bases, had a mean Phred below 15, or lacked an exact constant-primer or identifier match. COPE v1.2.5 was used to merge high-quality paired reads, and clonotypes were defined as unique nucleotide sequences. MiTCR v1.1 was used to align the clonotypes against IMGT TRBV, TRBD and TRBJ reference segments. The analysis was restricted to V-J combinations with a frequency above 0.0001, which together covered 99.2% of the repertoires. A TCS score was defined as the ratio of F50 (clonal expansion) to E x V (chaos), with BLOSUM62-based TCRdist applied between CDR3 peptides within each V-J. Welch's t-statistics and random forest reduced approximately 520 V-J features to under 15, which were used in a naive Bayes classifier (R e1071). The raw public reads went through TCRdb reprocessing: fastp at Q25, MiXCR clone calling, in-frame beta chains kept. Each CDR3 protein gets just one entry, which takes the most common genes and DNA from the rows behind it. TCRdb's processing, not the study's, gives the V and J calls here. This sample lists approximately 400,000 distinct CDR3 sequences; about 14% were detected once. The ten largest account for 15% to 20% of the sample.

This clonotype appeared many times. Its cognate antigen has yet to be identified. Per-base quality was not reported, and no clone a single base away is much larger than it. Ophthalmopathy patients had moderately to severely active disease, with a Clinical Activity Score of 3 or more, a NOSPECS grade of 4 or more, and a disease duration of less than 3 months. Patients with uncontrolled infections, other autoimmune diseases, pregnancy or lactation were excluded. Diagnoses relied on clinical symptoms, serum thyroxine and TRAb, thyroid ultrasound and orbital computed tomography. PBMCs were separated from approximately 9.9 ml of fresh peripheral blood using Ficoll-Paque density gradient centrifugation. Trizol reagent was used to extract total RNA, and RNA quality was then checked on an Agilent 2100 Bioanalyzer. The CDR1 and CDR2 encoded by the germline V gene (reference sequence) are MNHEY and SMNVEV. Counted from cysteine to phenylalanine, this CDR3 has 18 amino acids. Only the CDR3 DNA is retained, 54 bases long and in frame from the first base. V and J are trimmed by 4 bases and 5 bases, and the gene matches miss 19 bases of the junction.

The specimen was blood. The chain was built from TRBV27 and TRBJ2-7, with TRBD1 identical over 8 junction bases. This TCR was sampled from a woman in her twenties or thirties with Graves' ophthalmopathy. The CDR3 in this case is CASSSFISSWTGSHEQYF. The sequenced DNA: TGTGCCAGCAGTTCCTTTATTTCCTCCTGGACAGGGAGCCACGAGCAGTACTTC.